The 8 T cell receptor beta chains listed next were all sequenced from one sample in a study of CD8 T cells in Susac syndrome. When the RNA was reverse transcribed, random hexamers were used with an input of 0.5 to 1 ug. TCRdb itself ran the immunoSEQ multiplex PCR reads through MiXCR, one entry per CDR3 protein. Among roughly 120,000 distinct CDR3 sequences listed, around 94% were seen once. Sequenced sample: CD4+ T cells from PBMCs. The receptor set was obtained from a human donor in good health.

This clonotype was picked up a small number of times. The gene calls are TRBV19 and TRBJ2-2; D is possibly TRBD1 or TRBD2 (5 bases each). From germline, CDR1 is LNHDA and CDR2 SQIVND (reference sequence). V shed 5 bases and J shed 0 bases, with 10 bases lying between them. The CDR3 covers 15 residues. The CDR3, as DNA: TGTGCCAGTAGTGGGGGACGGACGAACACCGGGGAGCTGTTTTTT. Protein product: CASSGGRTNTGELFF.

As DNA, the CDR3 is TGTGCCAGCAGCCCCACGGAGAGTAGGAACACCGGGGAGCTGTTTTTT. Protein product: CASSPTESRNTGELFF. V usage is TRBV7-9 and J usage is TRBJ2-2, with no clear D. CDR1 and CDR2 from the germline V gene are SEHNR and FQNEAQ (reference sequence). This CDR3 spans 16 amino acids. Trimming took off 5 bases at V and 1 base at J, with 14 bases between the two ends.

The rearrangement uses TRBV12-3 or TRBV12-4 and TRBJ1-2; D is unresolved. The CDR3 has 13 residues. The V and J ends lost 3 bases and 6 bases respectively, with 11 bases between them. The CDR3 DNA reads TGTGCCAGCAGTTTTCGGGGAGCCGATGGCTACACCTTC. This sequence encodes CASSFRGADGYTF.

J is TRBJ2-3 and V is TRBV30, with D uncertain. CDR1 GTSNPN and CDR2 SVGIG come from the germline V gene (reference sequence). This CDR3 comprises 14 residues. Trimming stripped 2 bases from V and 4 bases from J, with 13 bases between. CDR3 amino acids: CAWSFGAESDTQYF. CDR3 nucleotide sequence: TGTGCCTGGAGTTTTGGTGCGGAATCAGATACGCAGTATTTT.

The chain employs TRBV29-1 and TRBJ2-5; 9 bases are a match to TRBD1. V lost 8 bases, J lost 4 bases, and 5 bases stayed unmatched. CDR3 length: 12 amino acids. Looked up from germline, CDR1 is SQVTM and CDR2 is ANQGSEA. The CDR3 is CSLTGGTETQYF. The CDR3 nucleotides read TGCAGCCTAACAGGGGGCACAGAGACCCAGTACTTC.

The chain uses TRBV6-5 and TRBJ1-2; no reliable D call. There are 11 residues in the CDR3. Trimming left V 2 bases short and J 8 bases short, with 6 bases between. CDR1 and CDR2 (germline): MNHEY, SVGAGI. This CDR3 reads CASSYRGGYTF. The CDR3, as DNA: TGTGCCAGCAGTTACCGCGGGGGCTACACCTTC.

V is TRBV3-1 and J is TRBJ1-2, with D unclear. CDR1 is LGHDT, CDR2 YNNKEL, per germline (reference sequence). V gave up 1 base and J gave up 7 bases, with 13 bases separating them. There are 14 residues in the CDR3. The CDR3 DNA reads TGTGCCAGCAGCCAAGCTTCAGCGCGGACTGGCTACACCTTC. This gives the protein CASSQASARTGYTF. Drawing the rest from reference TRBV3-1 and TRBJ1-2, the complete variable domain is DTAVSQTPKYLVTQMGNDKSIKCEQNLGHDTMYWYKQDSKKFLKIMFSYNNKELIINETVPNRFSPKSPDKAHLNLHINSLELGDSAVYFCASSQASARTGYTFGSGTRLTVV.

The chain couples TRBV24-1 to TRBJ2-4; maybe TRBD1 (6 bases). Per the germline V gene, CDR1 is KGHDR and CDR2 is SFDVKD. Trimming stripped 9 bases from V and 0 bases from J, with 20 bases between. The CDR3 is made up of 17 amino acids. The CDR3: CATLRTEDTLAKNIQYF. The CDR3 region has the DNA TGTGCCACCCTGAGGACAGAAGACACACTAGCCAAAAACATTCAGTACTTC.